Shown below are 24 T cell receptor beta chains from a single sample sequenced in a study of breast tumors, draining lymph nodes, adjacent tissues. From the multiplex PCR reads, TCRdb called clonotypes with MiXCR, one entry per CDR3 protein. The top ten clones hold over 3.5% of a sample with about 180,000 distinct CDR3 sequences, approximately 30% of them seen once. The lymph nodes were axillary draining lymph nodes from breast cancer patients. The source material was axillary lymph node tissue. These receptor sequences come from a female donor with breast cancer. Some clones in this sample may be carry-over from other donors' samples.

The rearrangement links TRBV7-3 to TRBJ1-4, with D hard to call. Looked up from germline, CDR1 is SGHTA and CDR2 is FQGTGA. V lost 2 bases to trimming and J lost 6 bases, with 13 bases between them. The CDR3 sequence is 15 residues long. DNA for the CDR3: TGTGCCAGCAGCTTAGCAGGTCCTTGTGATGAAAAACTGTTTTTT. Amino acid sequence: CASSLAGPCDEKLFF.

The chain recombines TRBV12-5 with TRBJ1-5, with a weak D call TRBD1 (6 bases). The length of the CDR3 is 16 residues. Germline CDR1 reads LGHNT; CDR2 reads FRNRAP. The germline V and J ends were trimmed by 9 bases and 1 base, with 19 bases remaining between them. The CDR3 DNA reads as TGTGCTAGCGACCCTATAGAGGGGGGAAGCAATCAGCCCCAGCATTTT. As protein: CASDPIEGGSNQPQHF.

This clonotype was counted at least ten times. The chain has TRBV6-5 and TRBJ2-7; possibly TRBD2 for D (6 bases). In germline, CDR1 is MNHEY, CDR2 SVGAGI. The V gene lost 0 bases and the J gene lost 6 bases, with 9 bases spanning the gap. This CDR3 has 13 residues. The CDR3 reads CASSYSLGGEQYF. The CDR3 coding sequence is TGTGCCAGCAGTTACTCGTTGGGGGGCGAGCAGTACTTC.

The chain combines TRBV9 with TRBJ2-1; no definite D call. The CDR3 consists of 14 residues. V was shortened by 5 bases and J by 6 bases, with 15 bases between the two germline ends. Germline loops: CDR1 SGDLS, CDR2 YYNGEE. CDR3 sequence: CASSLSESRNEQFF. CDR3 DNA: TGTGCCAGCAGTTTATCTGAGTCGCGCAATGAGCAGTTCTTC.

Of note for this clonotype: A junction boundary mismatches the germline segment, possibly from a read error. This chain joins TRBV9 and TRBJ1-4; 7 bases match TRBD1. CDR3 length equals 16 residues. The germline CDR1 and CDR2 sequences are SGDLS and YYNGEE. The CDR3 nucleotides read TGTGCCAGCAGCGAGAGGGGGCGGGGGAACAATGAAACACTGTTTTTT. This codes for CASSERGRGNNETLFF.

Comments on this clonotype: A much bigger clone sits one base away, suggesting this may be a read error. V usage is TRBV20-1 and J usage is TRBJ2-7; D possibly corresponds to TRBD1 (7 bases). Germline assignment: CDR1 DFQATT and CDR2 SNEGSKA (reference sequence). Trimming took 4 bases from V and 1 from J, leaving 20 bases between them. This CDR3 has 16 residues. The CDR3 DNA reads TGCAGTGCTAATCACCAGGGGGGCGGGGCGTCCTACGAGCAGTACTTC. As protein: CSANHQGGGASYEQYF.

The rearrangement links TRBV5-8 to TRBJ2-1, with TRBD1 identical over 11 bases. Unmatched junction bases numbered 17, after V lost 3 bases and J lost 9 bases. The CDR3 totals 18 residues. From germline, CDR1 is SGHTS and CDR2 YDEGEE. In DNA form, the CDR3 reads TGTGCCAGCAGCTCGTTCCGGACAGGGGGCAGTTTGAACACTGAGCAGTTCTTC. Its protein is CASSSFRTGGSLNTEQFF.

This clonotype appeared many times. The chain links TRBV11-3 to TRBJ2-7; D gene unclear. This CDR3 has 12 amino acids. The germline V gene has CDR1 SGHNT and CDR2 YENEEA. V lost 5 bases and J lost 7, with 12 bases in between. The CDR3 nucleotides are TGTGCCAGCAGCCATACACACGGAGAGCAGTACTTC. Its protein is CASSHTHGEQYF.

Comment on this clonotype: A read error is likely, as this CDR3 ends without the conserved phenylalanine or tryptophan. The chain has TRBV7-2 and TRBJ1-3; the D is unclear. CDR1 and CDR2 (germline): SGHTA, FQGNSA. The CDR3 loop spans 15 amino acids. The CDR3 region has the DNA TGTGCCAGCAGCCTAGCACAGCGTAAGGGAAACACCATATATGTT. It specifies CASSLAQRKGNTIYV.

The chain employs TRBV20-1 and TRBJ2-7, with 8 bases identical to TRBD2. CDR3 size: 14 residues. The germline gives CDR1 DFQATT, CDR2 SNEGSKA (reference sequence). V was clipped by 1 base and J by 6 bases; unmatched bases: 8. The CDR3: CSARASGGGSEQYF. CDR3 coding DNA: TGCAGTGCTAGAGCCTCCGGGGGGGGCTCCGAGCAGTACTTC.

The V gene is TRBV6-5, the J gene TRBJ1-1; D remains unclear. Trimming removed 5 bases at V and 11 bases at J, with 24 bases between. The CDR3 loop spans 15 amino acids. Per the germline V gene, CDR1 is MNHEY and CDR2 is SVGAGI. CDR3 protein: CASSPLLGRVLKAFF. The CDR3 DNA reads TGTGCCAGCAGTCCCCTCCTGGGCCGGGTATTGAAGGCTTTCTTT.

As to this clonotype: This may be a read error, as it is one base from a much larger clone. V is TRBV20-1 and J is TRBJ1-2; D is ambiguous. The CDR3 spans 11 residues. Germline-derived CDR1 and CDR2 are DFQATT and SNEGSKA (reference sequence). CDR3 region: CSARSWGGYAF. The CDR3 bases are TGCAGTGCTAGAAGCTGGGGTGGCTACGCCTTC.

The table lists this clonotype with many counts. The chain recombines TRBV20-1 with TRBJ2-7; TRBD2 is a possible D gene (6 bases). There are 14 residues in the CDR3. CDR1 is DFQATT and CDR2 is SNEGSKA in the germline V gene (reference sequence). Trimming pared 3 bases from V and 2 bases from J, leaving 14 bases between. This CDR3 is CSARGGSGAYEQYF. The DNA for the CDR3 is TGCAGTGCTAGGGGGGGTAGCGGAGCCTACGAGCAGTACTTC.

This clonotype was recorded many times. The chain uses TRBV12-3 or TRBV12-4 and TRBJ2-3; D possibly uses TRBD1 or TRBD2 (5 bases each). The CDR3 contains 13 residues. V was pared by 6 bases and J by 1 base, with 8 bases between. The CDR3 loop is CASRMGGTDTQYF. CDR3 DNA: TGTGCCAGCAGAATGGGGGGCACAGATACGCAGTATTTT.

This clonotype came up many times. The V and J genes are TRBV18 and TRBJ2-7, with D tentatively TRBD1 (5 bases). The V end lost 3 bases, the J end lost 7 bases, and 16 bases lay between the germline ends. The CDR3 spans 14 residues. The germline gives CDR1 KGHSH, CDR2 LQKENI. This CDR3 is CASSPNQQQGEQYF. Here the CDR3 DNA reads TGTGCCAGCTCACCCAACCAGCAGCAGGGTGAGCAGTACTTC.

This clonotype has at least ten counts. The CDR3, as DNA: TGTGCCAGCAGAAACTGGCGGAGGGGGCCTTCTAGTGGAAACACCATATATTTT. This codes for CASRNWRRGPSSGNTIYF. The chain recombines TRBV12-3 or TRBV12-4 with TRBJ1-3, with 7 bases identical to TRBD1. The CDR3 length is 18 residues. J gave up 3 bases and V 6 bases, and 17 bases lay outside the gene matches.

The gene calls are TRBV15 and TRBJ2-1, with 7 bases that match TRBD2. There are 14 residues in the CDR3. Looked up from germline, CDR1 is LNHNV and CDR2 is YYDKDF (reference sequence). V shed 9 bases, J shed 2 bases, and the junction held 7 bases outside the gene matches. CDR3 region: CATSIAGTYNEQFF. The CDR3 coding sequence is TGTGCCACGAGTATAGCGGGTACCTACAATGAGCAGTTCTTC.

This clonotype has at least ten counts. This chain connects TRBV20-1 to TRBJ2-7; D gene unclear. The CDR3 loop spans 12 amino acids. With 6 bases removed from V and 1 base from J, the gap between germline ends came to 10 bases. Germline V gene sequence: CDR1 DFQATT, CDR2 SNEGSKA (reference sequence). The CDR3 DNA is TGCAGTGCCATGAAACAGTCCTACGAGCAGTACTTC. This translates into CSAMKQSYEQYF.

As concerns this clonotype: A read error may produce the germline difference seen at one junction end. V is TRBV3-1 and J is TRBJ1-2; weak D call: TRBD1 (5 bases). The CDR3 has 14 amino acids. Germline lookup yields CDR1 LGHDT and CDR2 YNNKEL (reference sequence). This CDR3 reads CANSQLDSFYGYTF. CDR3 coding DNA: TGTGCCAACAGCCAACTAGACAGTTTCTATGGCTACACCTTC.

This clonotype occurred many times. The rearrangement links TRBV30 to TRBJ2-3; the match to TRBD1 covers 7 bases. CDR3 length equals 14 residues. CDR1 and CDR2 (germline): GTSNPN, SVGIG (reference sequence). V lost 5 bases to trimming and J lost 1 base; unmatched junction nucleotides: 6. The CDR3 reads CAWSRDSRTDTQYF. The CDR3 DNA is TGTGCCTGGTCCCGGGACAGTCGCACAGATACGCAGTATTTT.

This clonotype was observed a few times. The rearrangement links TRBV18 to TRBJ2-6; maybe TRBD1 (5 bases). The length of the CDR3 is 18 residues. Per the germline V gene, CDR1 is KGHSH and CDR2 is LQKENI. V lost 5 bases, J lost 2 bases, and 19 bases lay in between. The CDR3 nucleotides are TGTGCCAGCTCAGTACAGGTATGGATCGACACTGGGGCCAACGTCCTGACTTTC. Translated: CASSVQVWIDTGANVLTF.

This clonotype has ten or more counts. V usage is TRBV3-1 and J usage is TRBJ2-7; TRBD2 matches at 8 bases. V shed 4 bases, J shed 7 bases, and the junction held 3 bases outside the gene matches. The CDR3 sequence is 12 residues long. The germline V gene encodes CDR1 LGHDT and CDR2 YNNKEL (reference sequence). The CDR3 spells CASSPGGGEQYF. CDR3 nucleotide sequence: TGTGCCAGCAGCCCGGGCGGGGGGGAGCAGTACTTC.

This clonotype was picked up many times. V and J are TRBV20-1 and TRBJ1-3, with TRBD1 matching 9 bases. Looked up from germline, CDR1 is DFQATT and CDR2 is SNEGSKA (reference sequence). The CDR3 spans 15 residues. V lost 2 bases and J lost 4; bases outside the gene matches: 6. CDR3 DNA: TGCAGTGCTAGACCTACAGGGGGCGCCGGAAACACCATATATTTT. Translation gives CSARPTGGAGNTIYF.

As for this clonotype: The conserved phenylalanine or tryptophan normally closing the CDR3 is absent here, so this likely arose from a read error. This chain joins TRBV6-1 and TRBJ2-7; no clear D gene. This CDR3 has 13 residues. V was trimmed by 0 bases and J by 3 bases, leaving 6 bases between them. Germline CDR1 is MNHNS and CDR2 is SASEGT. The CDR3 reads CASSEAGRYEQYS. The DNA of the CDR3 is TGTGCCAGCAGTGAAGCAGGTCGCTACGAGCAGTACTCC.